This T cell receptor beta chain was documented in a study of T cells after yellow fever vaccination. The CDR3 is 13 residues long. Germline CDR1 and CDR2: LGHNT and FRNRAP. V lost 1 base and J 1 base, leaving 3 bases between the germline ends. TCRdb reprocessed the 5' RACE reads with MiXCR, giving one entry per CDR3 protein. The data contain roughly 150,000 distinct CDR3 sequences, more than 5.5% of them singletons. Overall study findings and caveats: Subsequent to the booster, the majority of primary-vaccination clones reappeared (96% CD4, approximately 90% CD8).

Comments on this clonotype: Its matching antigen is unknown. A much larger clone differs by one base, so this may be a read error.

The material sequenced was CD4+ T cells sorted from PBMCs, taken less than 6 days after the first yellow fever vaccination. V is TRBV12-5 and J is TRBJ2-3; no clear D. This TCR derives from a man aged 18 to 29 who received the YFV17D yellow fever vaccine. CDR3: CASGLEGTDTQYF. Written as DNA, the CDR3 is TGTGCTAGTGGTTTGGAGGGCACAGATACGCAGTATTTT.